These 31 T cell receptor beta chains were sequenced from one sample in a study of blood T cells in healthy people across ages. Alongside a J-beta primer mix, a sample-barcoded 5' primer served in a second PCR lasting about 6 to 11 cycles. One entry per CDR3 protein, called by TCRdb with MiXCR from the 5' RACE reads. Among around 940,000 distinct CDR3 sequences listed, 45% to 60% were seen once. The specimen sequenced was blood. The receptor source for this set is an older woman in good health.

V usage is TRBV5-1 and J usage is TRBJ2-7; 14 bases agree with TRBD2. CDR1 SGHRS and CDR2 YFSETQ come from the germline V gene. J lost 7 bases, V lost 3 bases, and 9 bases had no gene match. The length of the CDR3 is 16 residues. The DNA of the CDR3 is TGCGCCAGCAGCTCGGGGACTAGCGGGAGAGGTCATGAGCAGTACTTC. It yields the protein CASSSGTSGRGHEQYF.

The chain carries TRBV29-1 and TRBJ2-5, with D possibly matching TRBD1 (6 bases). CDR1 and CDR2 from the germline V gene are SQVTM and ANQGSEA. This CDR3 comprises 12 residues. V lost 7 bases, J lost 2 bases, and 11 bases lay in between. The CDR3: CSERTAQETQYF. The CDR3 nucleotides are TGCAGCGAGCGGACAGCACAAGAGACCCAGTACTTC.

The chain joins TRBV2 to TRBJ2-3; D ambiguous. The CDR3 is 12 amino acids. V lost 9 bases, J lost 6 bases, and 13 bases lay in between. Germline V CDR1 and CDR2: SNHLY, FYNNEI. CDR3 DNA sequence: TGTGCCAGTCCCTCGCAAGTCGATACGCAGTATTTT. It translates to CASPSQVDTQYF.

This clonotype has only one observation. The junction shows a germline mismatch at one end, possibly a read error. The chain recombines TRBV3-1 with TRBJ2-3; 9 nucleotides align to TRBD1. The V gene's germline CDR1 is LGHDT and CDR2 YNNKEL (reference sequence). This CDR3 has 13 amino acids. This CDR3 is CASRGQGTGTQYF. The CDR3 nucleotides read TGTGCCAGCAGGGGACAGGGAACAGGTACGCAGTATTTT.

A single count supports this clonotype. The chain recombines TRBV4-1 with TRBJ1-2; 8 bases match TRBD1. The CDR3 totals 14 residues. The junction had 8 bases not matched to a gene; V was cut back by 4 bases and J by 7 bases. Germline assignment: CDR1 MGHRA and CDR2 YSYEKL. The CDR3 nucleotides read TGCGCCAGCAGCCGACAGGGGTCTGGAGTTGGCTACACCTTC. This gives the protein CASSRQGSGVGYTF.

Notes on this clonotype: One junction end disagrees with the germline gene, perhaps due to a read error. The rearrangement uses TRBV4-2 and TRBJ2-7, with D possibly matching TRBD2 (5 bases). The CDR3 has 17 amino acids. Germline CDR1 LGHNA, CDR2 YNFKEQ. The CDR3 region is CAGSQDLWRVPGLEQYF. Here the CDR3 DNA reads TGTGCCGGCAGCCAAGACCTATGGCGGGTCCCTGGCCTGGAGCAGTACTTC.

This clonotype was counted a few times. The DNA of the CDR3 is TGTGCCAGCAGCCAAGGACAGGGTAACCACGAGCAGTACTTC. Translation: CASSQGQGNHEQYF. The chain employs TRBV4-2 and TRBJ2-7; TRBD1 matches at 7 bases. CDR1 is LGHNA and CDR2 is YNFKEQ in the germline V gene. V lost 1 base to trimming and J lost 5 bases; unmatched junction nucleotides: 5. CDR3 length: 14 amino acids.

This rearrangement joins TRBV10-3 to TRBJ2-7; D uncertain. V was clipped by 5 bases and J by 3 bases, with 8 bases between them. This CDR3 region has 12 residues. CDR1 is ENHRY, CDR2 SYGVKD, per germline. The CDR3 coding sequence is TGTGCCATCAGTCGGCAAGGCTACGAGCAGTACTTC. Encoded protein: CAISRQGYEQYF.

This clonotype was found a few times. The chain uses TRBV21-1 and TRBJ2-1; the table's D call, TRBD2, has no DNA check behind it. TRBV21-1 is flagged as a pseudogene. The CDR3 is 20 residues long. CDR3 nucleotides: TGTGCCAGCAGCAACAATCTTCCTAGCGGGAGCTCCCGGGCGGGCAATGAGCAGTTCTTC. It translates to CASSNNLPSGSSRAGNEQFF.

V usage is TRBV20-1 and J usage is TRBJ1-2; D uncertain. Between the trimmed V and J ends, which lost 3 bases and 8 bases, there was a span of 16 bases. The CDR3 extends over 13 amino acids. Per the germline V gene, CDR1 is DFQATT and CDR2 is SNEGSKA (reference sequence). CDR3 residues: CSASLPGFNGYTF. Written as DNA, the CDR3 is TGCAGTGCTAGTTTACCGGGGTTCAACGGCTACACCTTC.

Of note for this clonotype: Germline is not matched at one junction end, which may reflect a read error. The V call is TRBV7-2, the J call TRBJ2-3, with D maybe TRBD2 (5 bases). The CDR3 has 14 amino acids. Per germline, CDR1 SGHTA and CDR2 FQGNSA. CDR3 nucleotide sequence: TGTGCCAGCAGCATTCGGGGAGACACAGATGCGCAGTATTTT. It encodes CASSIRGDTDAQYF. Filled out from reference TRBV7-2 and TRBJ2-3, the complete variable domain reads GAGVSQSPSNKVTEKGKDVELRCDPISGHTALYWYRQSLGQGLEFLIYFQGNSAPDKSGLPSDRFSAERTGGSVSTLTIQRTQQEDSAVYLCASSIRGDTDAQYFGPGTRLTVL.

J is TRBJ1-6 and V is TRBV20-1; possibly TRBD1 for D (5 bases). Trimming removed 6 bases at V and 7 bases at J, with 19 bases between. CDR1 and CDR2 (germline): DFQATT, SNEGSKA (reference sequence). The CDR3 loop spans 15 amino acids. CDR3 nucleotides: TGCAGTGCCCGCCAAGGGGAGGGCCAGAATTCACCCCTCCACTTT. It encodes CSARQGEGQNSPLHF.

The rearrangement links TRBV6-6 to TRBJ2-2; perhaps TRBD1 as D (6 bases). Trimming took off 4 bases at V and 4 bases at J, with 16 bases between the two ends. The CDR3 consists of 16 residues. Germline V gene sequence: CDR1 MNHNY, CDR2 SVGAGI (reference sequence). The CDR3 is CASSFFRGEGTGELFF. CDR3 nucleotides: TGTGCCAGCAGTTTTTTCAGGGGAGAGGGCACCGGGGAGCTGTTTTTT.

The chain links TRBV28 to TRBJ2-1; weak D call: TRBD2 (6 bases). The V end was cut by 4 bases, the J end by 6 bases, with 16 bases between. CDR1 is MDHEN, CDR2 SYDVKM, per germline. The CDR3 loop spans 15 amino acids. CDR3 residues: CASSSIGTGGNEQFF. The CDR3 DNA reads TGTGCCAGCAGTTCGATCGGGACTGGCGGCAATGAGCAGTTCTTC.

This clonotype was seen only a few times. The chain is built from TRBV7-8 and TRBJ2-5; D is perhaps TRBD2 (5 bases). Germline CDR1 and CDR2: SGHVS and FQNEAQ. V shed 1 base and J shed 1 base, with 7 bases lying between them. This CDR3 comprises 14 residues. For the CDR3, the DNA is TGTGCCAGCAGCTTAGTCGGACTCCAAGAGACCCAGTACTTC. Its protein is CASSLVGLQETQYF.

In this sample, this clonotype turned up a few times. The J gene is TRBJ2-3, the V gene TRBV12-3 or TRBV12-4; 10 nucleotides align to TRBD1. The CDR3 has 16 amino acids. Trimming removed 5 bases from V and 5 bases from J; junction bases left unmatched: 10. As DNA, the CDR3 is TGTGCCAGCAGTGCCGCCGGGACAGGGGTCATAGATACGCAGTATTTT. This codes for CASSAAGTGVIDTQYF.

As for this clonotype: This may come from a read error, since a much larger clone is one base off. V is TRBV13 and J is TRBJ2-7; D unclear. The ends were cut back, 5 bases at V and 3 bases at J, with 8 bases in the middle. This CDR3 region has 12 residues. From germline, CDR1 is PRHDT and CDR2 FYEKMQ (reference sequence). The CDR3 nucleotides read TGTGCCAGCAGCCCGGACGACTACGAGCAGTACTTC. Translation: CASSPDDYEQYF.

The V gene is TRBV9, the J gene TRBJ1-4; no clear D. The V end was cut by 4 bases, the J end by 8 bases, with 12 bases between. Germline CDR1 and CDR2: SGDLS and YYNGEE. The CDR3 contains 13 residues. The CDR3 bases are TGTGCCAGCAGCCCCCCACGATCGGAAAAACTGTTTTTT. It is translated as CASSPPRSEKLFF.

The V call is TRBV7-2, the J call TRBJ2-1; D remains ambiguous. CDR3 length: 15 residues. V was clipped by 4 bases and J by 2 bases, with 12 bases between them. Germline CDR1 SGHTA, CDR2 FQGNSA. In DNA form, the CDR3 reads TGTGCCAGCAGCTCCCAAAACTGGGCCTACAATGAGCAGTTCTTC. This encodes CASSSQNWAYNEQFF.

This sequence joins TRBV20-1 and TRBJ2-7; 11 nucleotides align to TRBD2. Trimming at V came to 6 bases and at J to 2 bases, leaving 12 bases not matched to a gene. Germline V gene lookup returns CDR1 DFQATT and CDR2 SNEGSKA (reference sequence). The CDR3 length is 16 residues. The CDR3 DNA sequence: TGCAGTGCACCAAACCGACTAGCGGGAATAACCTACGAGCAGTACTTC. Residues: CSAPNRLAGITYEQYF.

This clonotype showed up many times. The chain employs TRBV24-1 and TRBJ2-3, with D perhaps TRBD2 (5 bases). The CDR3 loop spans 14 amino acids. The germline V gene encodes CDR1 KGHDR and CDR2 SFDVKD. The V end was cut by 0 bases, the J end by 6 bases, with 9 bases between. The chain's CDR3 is CATSDLWETDTQYF. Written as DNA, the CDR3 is TGTGCCACCAGTGATTTGTGGGAGACGGATACGCAGTATTTT.

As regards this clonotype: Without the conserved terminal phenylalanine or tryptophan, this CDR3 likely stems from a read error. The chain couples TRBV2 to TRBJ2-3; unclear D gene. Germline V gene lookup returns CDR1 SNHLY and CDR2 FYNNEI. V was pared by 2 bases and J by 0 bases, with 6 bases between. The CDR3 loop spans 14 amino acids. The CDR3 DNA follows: TGTGCCAGCAGTGAAAGGAGTAGCACAGATACGCAGTATTAT. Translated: CASSERSSTDTQYY.

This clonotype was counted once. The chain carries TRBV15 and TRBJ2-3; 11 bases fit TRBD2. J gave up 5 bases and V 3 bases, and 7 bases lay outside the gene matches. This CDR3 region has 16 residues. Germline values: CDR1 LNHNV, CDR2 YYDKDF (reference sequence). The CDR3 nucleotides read TGTGCCACCAGCAGTGATAGCGGGAGGGCCGGAGATACGCAGTATTTT. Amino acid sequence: CATSSDSGRAGDTQYF.

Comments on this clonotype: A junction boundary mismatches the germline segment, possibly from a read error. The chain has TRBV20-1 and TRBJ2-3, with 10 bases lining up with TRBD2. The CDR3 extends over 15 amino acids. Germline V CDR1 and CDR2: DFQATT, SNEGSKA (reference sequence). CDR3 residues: CSAGESGRGTDTQYF. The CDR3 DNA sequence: TGCAGTGCAGGGGAAAGCGGGAGGGGCACGGATACGCAGTATTTT.

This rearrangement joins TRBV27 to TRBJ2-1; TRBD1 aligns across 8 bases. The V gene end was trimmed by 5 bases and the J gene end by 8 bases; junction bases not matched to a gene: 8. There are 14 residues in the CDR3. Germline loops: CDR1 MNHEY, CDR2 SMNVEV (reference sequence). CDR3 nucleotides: TGTGCCAGCAGTCAACCTCAGGGGGCGGATGAGCAGTTCTTC. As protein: CASSQPQGADEQFF.

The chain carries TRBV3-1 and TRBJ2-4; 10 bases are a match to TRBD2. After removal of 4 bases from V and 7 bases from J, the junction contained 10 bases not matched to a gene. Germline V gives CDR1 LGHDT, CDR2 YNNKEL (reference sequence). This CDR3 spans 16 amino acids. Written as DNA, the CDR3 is TGTGCCAGCAGCCGACTGCTAGCGGGAGTTCGCAACATTCAGTACTTC. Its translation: CASSRLLAGVRNIQYF.

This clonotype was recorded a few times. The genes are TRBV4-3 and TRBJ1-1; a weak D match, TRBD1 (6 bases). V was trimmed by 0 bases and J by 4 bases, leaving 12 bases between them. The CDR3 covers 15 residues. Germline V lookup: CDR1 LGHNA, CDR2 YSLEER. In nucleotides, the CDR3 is TGCGCCAGCAGCCAAGACCATGGGGGGCTCACTGAAGCTTTCTTT. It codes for CASSQDHGGLTEAFF.

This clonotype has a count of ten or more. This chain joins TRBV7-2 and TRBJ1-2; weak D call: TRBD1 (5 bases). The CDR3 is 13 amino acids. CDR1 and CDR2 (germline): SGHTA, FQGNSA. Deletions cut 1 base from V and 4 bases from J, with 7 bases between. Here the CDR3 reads CASSLDGAYGYTF. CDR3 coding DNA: TGTGCCAGCAGCTTAGATGGGGCCTATGGCTACACCTTC.

The CDR3 region is CASSQGGGRSYEQYF. In DNA form, the CDR3 reads TGTGCCAGCAGCCAAGGGGGAGGCAGGTCCTACGAGCAGTACTTC. This chain uses TRBV14 with TRBJ2-7; D is possibly TRBD2 (6 bases). V lost 1 base and J 1 base, leaving 11 bases between the germline ends. Germline V gene sequence: CDR1 SGHDN, CDR2 FVKESK. This CDR3 region has 15 residues.

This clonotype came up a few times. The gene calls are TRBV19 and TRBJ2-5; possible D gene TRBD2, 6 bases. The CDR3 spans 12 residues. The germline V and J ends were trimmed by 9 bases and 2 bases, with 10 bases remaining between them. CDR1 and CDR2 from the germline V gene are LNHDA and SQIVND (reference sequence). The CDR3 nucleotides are TGTGCCAGCAGAGGGAGGCAAGAGACCCAGTACTTC. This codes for CASRGRQETQYF.

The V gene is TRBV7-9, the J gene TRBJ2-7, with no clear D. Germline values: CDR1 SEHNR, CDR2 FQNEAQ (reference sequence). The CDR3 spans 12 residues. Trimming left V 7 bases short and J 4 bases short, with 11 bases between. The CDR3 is CASIGSHYEQYF. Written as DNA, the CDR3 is TGTGCCAGCATTGGGTCCCATTACGAGCAGTACTTC.